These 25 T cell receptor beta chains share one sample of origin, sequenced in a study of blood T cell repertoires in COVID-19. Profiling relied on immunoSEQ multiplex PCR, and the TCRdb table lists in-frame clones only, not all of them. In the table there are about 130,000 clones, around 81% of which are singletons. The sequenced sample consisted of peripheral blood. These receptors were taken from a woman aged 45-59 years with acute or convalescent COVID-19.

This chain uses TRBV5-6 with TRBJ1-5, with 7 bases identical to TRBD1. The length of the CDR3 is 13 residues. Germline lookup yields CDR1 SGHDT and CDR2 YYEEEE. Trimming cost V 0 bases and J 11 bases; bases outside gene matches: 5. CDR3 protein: CASSLGPQGAQHF. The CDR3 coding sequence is TGTGCCAGCAGCTTGGGTCCGCAGGGGGCCCAGCATTTT.

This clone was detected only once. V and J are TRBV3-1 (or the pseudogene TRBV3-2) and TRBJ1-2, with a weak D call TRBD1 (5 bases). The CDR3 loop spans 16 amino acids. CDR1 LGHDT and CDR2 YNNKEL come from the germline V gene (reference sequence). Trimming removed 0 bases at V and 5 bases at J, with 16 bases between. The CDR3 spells CASSQEVRVLLYGYTF. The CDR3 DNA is TGTGCCAGCAGCCAAGAGGTCAGGGTCCTTCTGTATGGCTACACCTTC.

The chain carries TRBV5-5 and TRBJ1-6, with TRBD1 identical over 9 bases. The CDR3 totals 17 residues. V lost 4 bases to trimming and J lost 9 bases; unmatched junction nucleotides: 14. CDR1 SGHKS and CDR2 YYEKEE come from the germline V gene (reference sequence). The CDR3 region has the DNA TGTGCCAGCAGCCTTTACTCCGACGGGACAGGGTCTTCACCCCTCCACTTT. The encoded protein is CASSLYSDGTGSSPLHF.

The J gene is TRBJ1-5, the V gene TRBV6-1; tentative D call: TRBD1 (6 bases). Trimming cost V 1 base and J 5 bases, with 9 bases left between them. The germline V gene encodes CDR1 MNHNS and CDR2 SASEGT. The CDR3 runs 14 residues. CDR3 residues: CASSEGGRDQPQHF. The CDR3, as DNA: TGTGCCAGCAGTGAAGGGGGGCGGGATCAGCCCCAGCATTTT.

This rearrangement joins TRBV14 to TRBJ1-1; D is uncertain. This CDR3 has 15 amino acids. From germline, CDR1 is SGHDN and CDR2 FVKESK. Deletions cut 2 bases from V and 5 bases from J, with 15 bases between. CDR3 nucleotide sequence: TGTGCCAGCAGCCAATGGGGAGGAGGTGGGACTGAAGCTTTCTTT. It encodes CASSQWGGGGTEAFF.

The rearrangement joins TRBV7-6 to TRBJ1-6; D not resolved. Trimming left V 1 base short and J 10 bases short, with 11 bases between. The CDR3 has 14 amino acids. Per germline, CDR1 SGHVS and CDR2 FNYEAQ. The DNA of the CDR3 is TGTGCCAGCAGCTTAGGTGGTGGAGGGTCACCCCTCCACTTT. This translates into CASSLGGGGSPLHF.

CDR3 sequence: CSVMTSDTQYF. In DNA, the CDR3 is TGCAGCGTTATGACATCAGATACGCAGTATTTT. The rearrangement joins TRBV29-1 to TRBJ2-3; no definite D call. Trimming stripped 5 bases from V and 4 bases from J, with 7 bases between. The CDR3 is 11 residues long. CDR1 is SQVTM and CDR2 is ANQGSEA in the germline V gene.

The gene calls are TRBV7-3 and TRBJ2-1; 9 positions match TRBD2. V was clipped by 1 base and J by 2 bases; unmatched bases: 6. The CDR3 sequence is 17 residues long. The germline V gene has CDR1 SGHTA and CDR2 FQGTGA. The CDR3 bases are TGTGCCAGCAGCTTAAACTCGGCTAGCGGGGCCTACAATGAGCAGTTCTTC. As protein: CASSLNSASGAYNEQFF.

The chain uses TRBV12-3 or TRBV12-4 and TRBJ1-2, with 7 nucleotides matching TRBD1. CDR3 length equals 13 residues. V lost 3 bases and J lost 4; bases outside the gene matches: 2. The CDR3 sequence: CASSLGTVYGYTF. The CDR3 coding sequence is TGTGCCAGCAGTTTGGGGACAGTCTATGGCTACACCTTC.

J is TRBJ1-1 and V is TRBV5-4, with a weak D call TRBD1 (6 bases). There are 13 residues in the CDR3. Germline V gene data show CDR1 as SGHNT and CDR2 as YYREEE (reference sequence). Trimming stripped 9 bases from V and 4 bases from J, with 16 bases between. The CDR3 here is CATRGGRGTEAFF. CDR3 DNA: TGTGCCACCCGGGGGGGGCGCGGCACTGAAGCTTTCTTT.

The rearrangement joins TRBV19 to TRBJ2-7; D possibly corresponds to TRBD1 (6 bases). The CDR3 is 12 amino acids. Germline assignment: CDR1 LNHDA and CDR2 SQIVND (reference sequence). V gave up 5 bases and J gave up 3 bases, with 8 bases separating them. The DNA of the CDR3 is TGTGCCAGTAGTGTGACAGGCTACGAGCAGTACTTC. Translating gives CASSVTGYEQYF. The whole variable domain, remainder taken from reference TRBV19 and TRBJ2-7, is DGGITQSPKYLFRKEGQNVTLSCEQNLNHDAMYWYRQDPGQGLRLIYYSQIVNDFQKGDIAEGYSVSREKKESFPLTVTSAQKNPTAFYLCASSVTGYEQYFGPGTRLTVT.

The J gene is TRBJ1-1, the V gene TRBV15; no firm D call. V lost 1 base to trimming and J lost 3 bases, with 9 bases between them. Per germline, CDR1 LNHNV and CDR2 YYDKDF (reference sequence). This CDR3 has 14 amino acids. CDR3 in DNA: TGTGCCACCAGCAGAGTTACGGGATACACTGAAGCTTTCTTT. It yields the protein CATSRVTGYTEAFF.

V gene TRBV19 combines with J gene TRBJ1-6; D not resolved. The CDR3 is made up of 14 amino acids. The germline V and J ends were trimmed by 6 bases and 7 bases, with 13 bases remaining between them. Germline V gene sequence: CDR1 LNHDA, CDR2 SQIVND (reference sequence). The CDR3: CASRVWPENSPLHF. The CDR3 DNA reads TGTGCCAGTAGAGTCTGGCCGGAGAATTCACCCCTCCACTTT.

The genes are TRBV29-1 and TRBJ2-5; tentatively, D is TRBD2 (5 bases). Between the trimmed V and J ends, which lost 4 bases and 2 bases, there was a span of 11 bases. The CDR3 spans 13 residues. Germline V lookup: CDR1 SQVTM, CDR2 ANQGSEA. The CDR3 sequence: CSVGGDGQETQYF. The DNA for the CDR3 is TGCAGCGTTGGGGGAGACGGACAAGAGACCCAGTACTTC.

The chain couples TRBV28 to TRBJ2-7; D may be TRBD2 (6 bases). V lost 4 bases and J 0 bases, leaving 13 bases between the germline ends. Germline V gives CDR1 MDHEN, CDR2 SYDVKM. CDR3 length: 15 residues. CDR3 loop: CASSSGTPSSYEQYF. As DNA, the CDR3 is TGTGCCAGCAGTTCCGGGACTCCGAGCTCCTACGAGCAGTACTTC. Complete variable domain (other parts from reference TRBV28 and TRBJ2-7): DVKVTQSSRYLVKRTGEKVFLECVQDMDHENMFWYRQDPGLGLRLIYFSYDVKMKEKGDIPEGYSVSREKKERFSLILESASTNQTSMYLCASSSGTPSSYEQYFGPGTRLTVT.

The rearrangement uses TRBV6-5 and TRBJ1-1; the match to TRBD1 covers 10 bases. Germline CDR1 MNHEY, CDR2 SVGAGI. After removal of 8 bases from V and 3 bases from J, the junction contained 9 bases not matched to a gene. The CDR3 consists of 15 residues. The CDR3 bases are TGTGCCAGCGCCTTAGAAGGGACAGGGGACACTGAAGCTTTCTTT. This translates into CASALEGTGDTEAFF.

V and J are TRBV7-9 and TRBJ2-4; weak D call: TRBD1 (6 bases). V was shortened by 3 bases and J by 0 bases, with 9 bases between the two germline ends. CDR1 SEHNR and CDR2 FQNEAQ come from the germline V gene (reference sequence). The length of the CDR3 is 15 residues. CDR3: CASSLDSLAKNIQYF. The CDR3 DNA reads TGTGCCAGCAGCTTGGACAGTCTAGCCAAAAACATTCAGTACTTC.

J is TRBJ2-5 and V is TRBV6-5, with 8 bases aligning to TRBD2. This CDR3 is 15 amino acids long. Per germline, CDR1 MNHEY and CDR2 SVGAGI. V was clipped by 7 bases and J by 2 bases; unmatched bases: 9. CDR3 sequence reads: CASIRGVAGQETQYF. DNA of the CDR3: TGTGCCAGCATTCGCGGGGTAGCGGGGCAAGAGACCCAGTACTTC.

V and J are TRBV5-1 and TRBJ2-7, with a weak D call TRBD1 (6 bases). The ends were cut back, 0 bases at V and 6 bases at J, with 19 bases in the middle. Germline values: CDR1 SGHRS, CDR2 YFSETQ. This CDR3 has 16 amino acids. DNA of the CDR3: TGCGCCAGCAGCTTGGGGTGGACAGCAATTACTGGCGAGCAGTACTTC. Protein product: CASSLGWTAITGEQYF. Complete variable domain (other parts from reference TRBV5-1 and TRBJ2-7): KAGVTQTPRYLIKTRGQQVTLSCSPISGHRSVSWYQQTPGQGLQFLFEYFSETQRNKGNFPGRFSGRQFSNSRSEMNVSTLELGDSALYLCASSLGWTAITGEQYFGPGTRLTVT.

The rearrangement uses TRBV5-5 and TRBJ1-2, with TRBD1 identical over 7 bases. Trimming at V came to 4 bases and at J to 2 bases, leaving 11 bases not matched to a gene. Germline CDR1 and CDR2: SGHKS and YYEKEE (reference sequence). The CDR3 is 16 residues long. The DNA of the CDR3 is TGTGCCAGCAGCGCGCGGCCGGGACAGTTCAACTATGGCTACACCTTC. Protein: CASSARPGQFNYGYTF.

The CDR3 bases are TGTGCCAGCAGCTCTTCCGGACAGGGAAATATAGGAAAACTGTTTTTT. It is translated as CASSSSGQGNIGKLFF. The J gene is TRBJ1-4, the V gene TRBV7-9; 8 bases fit TRBD1. CDR1 and CDR2 from the germline V gene are SEHNR and FQNEAQ (reference sequence). The trim removed 4 bases at V and 10 bases at J, leaving 14 bases unmatched. The CDR3 runs to 16 residues.

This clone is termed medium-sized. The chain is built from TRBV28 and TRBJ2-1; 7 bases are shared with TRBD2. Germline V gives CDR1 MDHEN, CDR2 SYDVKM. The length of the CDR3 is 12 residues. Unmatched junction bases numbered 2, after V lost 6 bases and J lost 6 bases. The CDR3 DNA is TGTGCCAGCAGCCCGGGGGGCAATGAGCAGTTCTTC. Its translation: CASSPGGNEQFF.

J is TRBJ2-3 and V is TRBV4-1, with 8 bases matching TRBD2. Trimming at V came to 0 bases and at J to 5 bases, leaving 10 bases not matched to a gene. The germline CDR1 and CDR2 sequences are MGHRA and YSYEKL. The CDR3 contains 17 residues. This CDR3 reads CASSQDQPLAVGDTQYF. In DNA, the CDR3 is TGCGCCAGCAGCCAAGATCAGCCACTAGCGGTCGGAGATACGCAGTATTTT.

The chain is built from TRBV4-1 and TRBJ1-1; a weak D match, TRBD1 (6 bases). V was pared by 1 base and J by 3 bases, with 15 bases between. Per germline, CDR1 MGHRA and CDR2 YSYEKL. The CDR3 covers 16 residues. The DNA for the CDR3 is TGCGCCAGCAGCCAAGGTCTCAGGGGATTGGACACTGAAGCTTTCTTT. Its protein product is CASSQGLRGLDTEAFF.

CDR3 DNA sequence: TGCGCCAGCGGGACTAGCGGGGGCTTCGGGGAGACCCAGTACTTC. Encoded protein: CASGTSGGFGETQYF. This sequence joins TRBV5-1 and TRBJ2-5; TRBD2 matches 14 bases. Germline V CDR1 and CDR2: SGHRS, YFSETQ. The CDR3 loop spans 15 amino acids. Trimming at V came to 7 bases and at J to 5 bases, leaving 7 bases not matched to a gene.